The 31 T cell receptor beta chains reported below all come from one sample, sequenced in a study of T cell repertoires in cytomegalovirus infection. Each CDR3 protein gets one entry after TCRdb re-called the reads with MiXCR. The data hold approximately 290,000 distinct CDR3 sequences, with 20% to 30% observed a single time. The sample taken for sequencing was PBMCs. These receptors all stem from a human donor in good health (CMV status not recorded). Some clones in this sample may be carry-over from other donors' samples.

The chain carries TRBV6-1 and TRBJ2-1, with 10 bases lining up with TRBD2. This CDR3 region has 17 residues. Trimming removed 2 bases from V and 7 bases from J; junction bases left unmatched: 11. The germline V gene has CDR1 MNHNS and CDR2 SASEGT. CDR3 in amino acids: CASSEIPGLADGNEQFF. DNA for the CDR3: TGTGCCAGCAGTGAAATCCCTGGACTAGCGGATGGGAATGAGCAGTTCTTC.

This clonotype appeared a few times. This chain joins TRBV28 and TRBJ2-7, with D unresolved. The V and J ends lost 7 bases and 2 bases respectively, with 12 bases between them. The CDR3 spans 13 residues. The germline V gene has CDR1 MDHEN and CDR2 SYDVKM. The CDR3 loop reads CASTPGPAYEQYF. The CDR3 nucleotides read TGTGCCAGCACCCCTGGGCCGGCCTACGAGCAGTACTTC.

This clonotype was counted only a few times. The chain uses TRBV11-2 and TRBJ1-2; the match to TRBD1 covers 8 bases. The CDR3 totals 12 residues. J gave up 8 bases and V 5 bases, and 4 bases lay outside the gene matches. Germline-derived CDR1 and CDR2 are SGHAT and FQNNGV. The CDR3 sequence is CASSRRQGGYTF. The CDR3 DNA follows: TGTGCCAGCAGCCGCCGACAGGGGGGCTACACCTTC.

This chain uses TRBV6-2 or TRBV6-3 with TRBJ2-1; TRBD2 aligns across 7 bases. The CDR3 consists of 15 residues. J lost 2 bases, V lost 2 bases, and 3 bases had no gene match. CDR1 is MNHEY and CDR2 is SVGEGT in the germline V gene. In DNA, the CDR3 is TGTGCCAGCAGTTACGCGGGAGTGCCCTACAATGAGCAGTTCTTC. It is translated as CASSYAGVPYNEQFF.

The sample holds many counts of this clonotype. The V and J genes are TRBV2 and TRBJ1-6, with TRBD1 identical over 7 bases. Germline loops: CDR1 SNHLY, CDR2 FYNNEI. CDR3 length: 14 amino acids. The junction had 5 bases not matched to a gene; V was cut back by 6 bases and J by 6 bases. The CDR3 DNA sequence: TGTGCCAGCAGCCCCGGGACAGCTAATTCACCCCTCCACTTT. This sequence encodes CASSPGTANSPLHF.

This clonotype was found a few times. This chain joins TRBV28 and TRBJ2-5; 10 bases match TRBD1. CDR1 is MDHEN and CDR2 is SYDVKM in the germline V gene. This CDR3 is 15 amino acids long. The J segment lost 2 bases and the V segment lost 4 bases, leaving 4 bases of the junction unmatched. This CDR3 reads CASSSGQGIQETQYF. In nucleotides, the CDR3 is TGTGCCAGCAGTTCGGGACAGGGGATTCAAGAGACCCAGTACTTC.

The chain has TRBV5-1 and TRBJ1-2, with 7 bases fitting TRBD1. The CDR3 runs 16 residues. Unmatched junction bases numbered 8, after V lost 0 bases and J lost 3 bases. CDR1 and CDR2 from the germline V gene are SGHRS and YFSETQ. CDR3 loop: CASSLDGQEGYYGYTF. In nucleotides, the CDR3 is TGCGCCAGCAGCTTGGATGGACAGGAGGGGTACTATGGCTACACCTTC. The variable domain in full, with the rest retrieved from reference TRBV5-1 and TRBJ1-2, is KAGVTQTPRYLIKTRGQQVTLSCSPISGHRSVSWYQQTPGQGLQFLFEYFSETQRNKGNFPGRFSGRQFSNSRSEMNVSTLELGDSALYLCASSLDGQEGYYGYTFGSGTRLTVV.

This clonotype has ten or more counts. The rearrangement uses TRBV7-2 and TRBJ2-7, with 8 nucleotides matching TRBD2. The CDR3 covers 15 residues. V shed 2 bases, J shed 3 bases, and the junction held 6 bases outside the gene matches. In germline, CDR1 is SGHTA, CDR2 FQGNSA. In DNA form, the CDR3 reads TGTGCCAGCAGCTTACCTCGCGGGGGGCTCTACGAGCAGTACTTC. As protein: CASSLPRGGLYEQYF.

Concerning this clonotype itself: This could be a read error, since a much larger clone is one nucleotide away. The V call is TRBV12-3 or TRBV12-4, the J call TRBJ2-3; the D gene is possibly TRBD2 (5 bases). Trimming pared 6 bases from V and 4 bases from J, leaving 8 bases between. This CDR3 spans 12 amino acids. The CDR3 spells CASRRVADTQYF. The CDR3 bases are TGTGCCAGCAGGCGGGTGGCAGATACGCAGTATTTT.

CDR3 region: CASSRGLAGAENEQFF. The CDR3 DNA sequence: TGTGCCAGCAGCCGGGGACTAGCGGGGGCAGAGAATGAGCAGTTCTTC. The chain carries TRBV7-3 and TRBJ2-1, with 14 nucleotides matching TRBD2. The V gene's germline CDR1 is SGHTA and CDR2 FQGTGA. The V gene end was trimmed by 5 bases and the J gene end by 7 bases; junction bases not matched to a gene: 7. This CDR3 region has 16 residues.

The J gene is TRBJ2-3, the V gene TRBV20-1; no clear D gene. The CDR3 runs 16 residues. Germline V gene lookup returns CDR1 DFQATT and CDR2 SNEGSKA (reference sequence). The V and J ends lost 6 bases and 0 bases respectively, with 19 bases between them. This CDR3 reads CSARSGASSSTDTQYF. CDR3 in DNA: TGCAGTGCCCGATCAGGTGCGTCGAGCAGCACAGATACGCAGTATTTT.

This clonotype was observed a few times. The chain uses TRBV7-2 and TRBJ2-7, with 13 nucleotides matching TRBD2. There are 15 residues in the CDR3. Trimming cost V 6 bases and J 6 bases; bases outside gene matches: 8. The germline V gene has CDR1 SGHTA and CDR2 FQGNSA. In DNA, the CDR3 is TGTGCCAGCAGACAAGGACTAGCGGGAGATTCCGAGCAGTACTTC. Amino acid sequence: CASRQGLAGDSEQYF. Full variable domain (missing parts from reference TRBV7-2 and TRBJ2-7): GAGVSQSPSNKVTEKGKDVELRCDPISGHTALYWYRQSLGQGLEFLIYFQGNSAPDKSGLPSDRFSAERTGGSVSTLTIQRTQQEDSAVYLCASRQGLAGDSEQYFGPGTRLTVT.

The chain joins TRBV28 to TRBJ2-3, with D possibly TRBD2 on 7 matching bases. CDR1 and CDR2 from the germline V gene are MDHEN and SYDVKM. The CDR3 consists of 15 residues. The V gene lost 3 bases and the J gene lost 1 base, with 11 bases spanning the gap. CDR3 bases: TGTGCCAGCAGTTTTCGGGGGGCGGGCACAGATACGCAGTATTTT. Its translation: CASSFRGAGTDTQYF.

This clonotype was recorded many times. The chain carries TRBV7-2 and TRBJ1-1, with a weak D call TRBD1 (6 bases). The germline CDR1 and CDR2 sequences are SGHTA and FQGNSA. Trimming took off 5 bases at V and 12 bases at J, with 19 bases between the two ends. The CDR3 sequence is 13 residues long. This chain's CDR3 is CASSTAGGGMPFF. CDR3 nucleotides: TGTGCCAGCAGCACCGCGGGGGGGGGCATGCCTTTCTTT.

This sequence joins TRBV15 and TRBJ2-5; 7 nucleotides agree with TRBD2. The CDR3 covers 17 residues. Germline V gene data show CDR1 as LNHNV and CDR2 as YYDKDF (reference sequence). V dropped 1 base and J dropped 0; count of bases not matched to a gene: 8. CDR3 residues: CATSRVGGGAYQETQYF. In DNA form, the CDR3 reads TGTGCCACCAGCAGAGTGGGCGGGGGAGCGTACCAAGAGACCCAGTACTTC.

In the case of this clonotype: The germline gene is not matched at one end of the junction; a read error may be the cause. The chain recombines TRBV7-6 with TRBJ2-6; D not resolved. CDR3 size: 16 residues. Germline V gene data show CDR1 as SGHVS and CDR2 as FNYEAQ. CDR3 sequence reads: CASSFRHNSGANVLTF. The CDR3 DNA sequence: TGTGCTAGCAGCTTCCGACACAACTCTGGGGCCAACGTCCTGACTTTC. The full variable domain, with the rest looked up from reference TRBV7-6 and TRBJ2-6, is GAGVSQSPRYKVTKRGQDVALRCDPISGHVSLYWYRQALGQGPEFLTYFNYEAQQDKSGLPNDRFSAERPEGSISTLTIQRTEQRDSAMYRCASSFRHNSGANVLTFGAGSRLTVL.

In this sample, this clonotype turned up a few times. V and J are TRBV7-9 and TRBJ2-2, with 7 bases aligning to TRBD2. Losses at the gene ends were 4 bases for V and 1 base for J; bases not matched to a gene: 6. This CDR3 is 16 amino acids long. Germline V lookup: CDR1 SEHNR, CDR2 FQNEAQ (reference sequence). CDR3 in DNA: TGTGCCAGCAGCTCCAGAACTAGCGTGAACACCGGGGAGCTGTTTTTT. As protein: CASSSRTSVNTGELFF.

This clonotype was recorded only once. The V gene is TRBV7-3, the J gene TRBJ2-1, with D perhaps TRBD2 (7 bases). In germline, CDR1 is SGHTA, CDR2 FQGTGA. CDR3 length: 14 residues. The ends were cut back, 5 bases at V and 4 bases at J, with 12 bases in the middle. The chain's CDR3 is CASSQGGGYNEQFF. In DNA form, the CDR3 reads TGTGCCAGCAGCCAAGGGGGGGGGTACAATGAGCAGTTCTTC.

V gene TRBV20-1 combines with J gene TRBJ2-1; 10 bases are a match to TRBD1. Losses at the gene ends were 0 bases for V and 4 bases for J; bases not matched to a gene: 3. Germline CDR1 and CDR2: DFQATT and SNEGSKA (reference sequence). This CDR3 region has 15 residues. The CDR3 reads CSARDRDRGYNEQFF. The DNA for the CDR3 is TGCAGTGCTAGAGATCGGGACAGGGGATACAATGAGCAGTTCTTC.

The chain has TRBV28 and TRBJ1-2; TRBD1 matches 10 bases. Trimming cost V 1 base and J 7 bases; bases outside gene matches: 6. Germline-derived CDR1 and CDR2 are MDHEN and SYDVKM. The CDR3 runs to 15 residues. The CDR3 region is CASSLSGQGSGGYTF. The CDR3 DNA is TGTGCCAGCAGTTTATCGGGACAGGGGAGTGGTGGCTACACCTTC.

This clonotype came up many times. The chain uses TRBV7-2 and TRBJ2-3; D not certain. Germline CDR1 is SGHTA and CDR2 is FQGNSA. The CDR3 has 14 residues. Trimming shortened V by 1 base and J by 5 bases, and 10 bases separated the two germline ends. The CDR3 protein is CASSLGLTVDTQYF. In DNA form, the CDR3 reads TGTGCCAGCAGCTTAGGACTTACAGTAGATACGCAGTATTTT.

V gene TRBV7-3 combines with J gene TRBJ1-2; tentative D call: TRBD1 (5 bases). The germline CDR1 and CDR2 sequences are SGHTA and FQGTGA. This CDR3 contains 14 residues. Trimming pared 5 bases from V and 6 bases from J, leaving 16 bases between. Written as DNA, the CDR3 is TGTGCCAGCAGCAAGGACCCCCGAGGGGATGGCTACACCTTC. Its protein is CASSKDPRGDGYTF.

The chain is built from TRBV28 and TRBJ1-2; no firm D call. The ends were cut back, 6 bases at V and 8 bases at J, with 16 bases in the middle. CDR3 length: 13 residues. Germline V gene data show CDR1 as MDHEN and CDR2 as SYDVKM. CDR3 bases: TGTGCCAGCAGAAGAGGGCCTTTTGGGGGCTACACCTTC. Translated: CASRRGPFGGYTF.

The gene calls are TRBV7-2 and TRBJ2-3; TRBD1 matches 8 bases. CDR1 is SGHTA and CDR2 is FQGNSA in the germline V gene. With V trimmed by 4 bases and J by 5 bases, 17 bases remained unmatched. The CDR3 loop spans 18 amino acids. The CDR3 coding sequence is TGTGCCAGCAGCTACAAATCACCAGGGGGCCGGTATAAAGATACGCAGTATTTT. Translated, it gives CASSYKSPGGRYKDTQYF.

The rearrangement joins TRBV7-8 to TRBJ2-5, with D perhaps matching TRBD1 (5 bases). The V gene lost 5 bases and the J gene lost 5 bases, with 21 bases spanning the gap. CDR3 length: 16 residues. Germline assignment: CDR1 SGHVS and CDR2 FQNEAQ. The DNA for the CDR3 is TGTGCCAGCAGCCCATTGGGTCGCAGGGTGTTTGAGACCCAGTACTTC. It encodes CASSPLGRRVFETQYF.

A few counts support this clonotype. The chain couples TRBV7-6 to TRBJ1-2; D is ambiguous. The V gene lost 0 bases and the J gene lost 2 bases, with 13 bases spanning the gap. This CDR3 region has 16 residues. Germline V gene sequence: CDR1 SGHVS, CDR2 FNYEAQ. The CDR3 reads CASSLAGGSRNYGYTF. CDR3 sequence (DNA): TGTGCCAGCAGCTTAGCGGGAGGCAGCAGGAACTATGGCTACACCTTC.

The chain is built from TRBV6-6 and TRBJ2-3; 11 nucleotides align to TRBD2. Losses at the gene ends were 6 bases for V and 5 bases for J; bases not matched to a gene: 7. Germline loops: CDR1 MNHNY, CDR2 SVGAGI (reference sequence). The CDR3 spans 15 residues. The CDR3 protein is CASRRLAGIRDTQYF. CDR3 nucleotide sequence: TGTGCCAGCAGGCGACTAGCGGGGATAAGAGATACGCAGTATTTT.

A single count supports this clonotype. The V call is TRBV9, the J call TRBJ2-7; 8 nucleotides line up with TRBD1. V lost 4 bases and J lost 5; bases outside the gene matches: 11. The CDR3 runs 15 residues. In germline, CDR1 is SGDLS, CDR2 YYNGEE. The CDR3 coding sequence is TGTGCCAGCAGCTATCGGACAGGGTTGAGTCACGAGCAGTACTTC. Translating gives CASSYRTGLSHEQYF.

This clonotype was detected ten times or more. This sequence joins TRBV6-1 and TRBJ2-7, with 14 bases fitting TRBD2. The germline gives CDR1 MNHNS, CDR2 SASEGT. J was trimmed by 0 bases and V by 4 bases; bases with no gene match: 5. CDR3 size: 17 residues. The CDR3 is CASSVWTSGRSSYEQYF. For the CDR3, the DNA is TGTGCCAGCAGTGTGTGGACTAGCGGGAGGAGCTCCTACGAGCAGTACTTC.

This clonotype was observed many times. The genes are TRBV11-2 and TRBJ2-1; TRBD2 might be the D (7 bases). The CDR3 loop spans 14 amino acids. Germline CDR1 is SGHAT and CDR2 is FQNNGV. Trimming shortened V by 1 base and J by 8 bases, and 12 bases separated the two germline ends. Here the CDR3 DNA reads TGTGCCAGCAGCTTAGTAGGGGGGGTGTATGAGCAGTTCTTC. Its translation: CASSLVGGVYEQFF.

This chain links TRBV28 with TRBJ1-2; 9 bases line up with TRBD1. Trimming took 2 bases from V and 6 from J; bases not matched to a gene: 4. This CDR3 comprises 14 residues. Looked up from germline, CDR1 is MDHEN and CDR2 is SYDVKM. CDR3 DNA: TGTGCCAGCAGTTTACGGGACAGGGTCCATGGCTACACCTTC. Protein sequence: CASSLRDRVHGYTF.